This TCR beta chain was retrieved from a study of CD8 T cells in ankylosing spondylitis. Study-level results: Characteristic, it appeared, of ankylosing spondylitis blood was a TCR beta motif of about eight highly homologous variants. Disease-linked clones displayed a CD8+ phenotype and appeared relatively rarely in peripheral blood. Matched ankylosing spondylitis synovial fluid reportedly contained a significantly enriched population of disease-linked clones. Some of the motif variants had earlier been found in reactive arthritis patients' fluid and blood.

The germline V gene encodes CDR1 KGHDR and CDR2 SFDVKD. This CDR3 region has 16 residues. V lost 3 bases, J lost 1 base, and 11 bases lay in between. For this clonotype: Its antigen is currently unknown.

As the method for making TCR beta libraries, quantitative 5'-RACE with molecular barcodes was used. MiXCR, run by TCRdb on the 5' RACE reads, gives a single entry per CDR3 protein. The sample lists approximately 550,000 distinct CDR3 sequences, about 12% occurring once. Sample: blood, either unsorted or a sorted T cell fraction (not recorded which). This chain connects TRBV24-1 to TRBJ2-2, with D possibly being TRBD2 (6 bases). This TCR was recovered from a male donor with ankylosing spondylitis. The CDR3 sequence is CATSDGRRRNTGELFF. DNA for the CDR3: TGTGCCACCAGTGATGGGAGGAGGCGGAACACCGGGGAGCTGTTTTTT.